This paragraph reports one T cell receptor (beta chain). What it recognizes is unknown. Mismatch with germline at one junction end may stem from a read error. Generated by immunoSEQ multiplex PCR, the TCRdb table keeps only in-frame clones and is missing some. The data show fewer than 5,000 clones, under 80% seen once. These data belong to a study of immune cell composition in non-small cell lung cancer. Findings of the study overall: Adenocarcinomas with higher top tumour-associated clone frequency had more reactive TILs. No significant correlation existed between pack-years smoked and tumour clonality. Squamous carcinomas (about 75%) more often had tumour-associated clones >0.5% than adenocarcinomas (around 33%).

DNA was extracted from unsorted cell suspensions stored frozen. This CDR3 region has 11 residues. Germline loops: CDR1 DFQATT, CDR2 SNEGSKA (reference sequence). Sequenced: lung tumor tissue. The clonotype originates from a human donor with non-small cell lung cancer. This sequence joins TRBV20-1 and TRBJ1-4, with D unresolved. CDR3 sequence: CSARDIPVPLF. The DNA for the CDR3 is TGCAGTGCCAGAGATATTCCGGTCCCCCTTTTT.